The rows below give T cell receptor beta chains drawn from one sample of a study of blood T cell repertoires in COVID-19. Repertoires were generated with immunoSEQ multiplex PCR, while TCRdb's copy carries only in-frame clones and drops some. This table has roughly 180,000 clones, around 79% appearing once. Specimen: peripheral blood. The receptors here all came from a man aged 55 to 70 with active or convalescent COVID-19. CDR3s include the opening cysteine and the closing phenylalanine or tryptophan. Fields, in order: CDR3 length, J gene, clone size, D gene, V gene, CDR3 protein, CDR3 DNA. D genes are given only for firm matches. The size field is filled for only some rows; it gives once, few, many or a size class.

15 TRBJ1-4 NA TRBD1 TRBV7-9 CASSLGQRANEKLFF TGTGCCAGCAGCCTGGGACAGCGAGCGAATGAAAAACTGTTTTTT
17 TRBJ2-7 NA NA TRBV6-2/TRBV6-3 CASSYTSRRGRDYEQYF TGTGCCAGCAGTTACACCTCCCGGAGAGGCCGAGACTACGAGCAGTACTTC
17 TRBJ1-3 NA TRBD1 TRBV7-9 CASRSRTGPSSGNTIYF TGTGCCAGCAGATCAAGGACAGGGCCGAGCTCTGGAAACACCATATATTTT
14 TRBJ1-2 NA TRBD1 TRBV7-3 CASSLEGASYGYTF TGTGCCAGCAGCTTGGAGGGGGCGAGCTATGGCTACACCTTC
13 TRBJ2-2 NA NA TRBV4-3 CASSQFLAGELFF TGCGCCAGCAGCCAATTCCTCGCCGGGGAGCTGTTTTTT
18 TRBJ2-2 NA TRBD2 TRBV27 CASSFYGRAIANTGELFF TGTGCCAGCAGTTTCTACGGGAGGGCCATTGCGAACACCGGGGAGCTGTTTTTT
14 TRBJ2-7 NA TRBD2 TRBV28 CASSERGSSYEQYF TGTGCCAGCAGCGAGCGGGGTAGCTCCTACGAGCAGTACTTC
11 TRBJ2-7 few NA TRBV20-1 CSVTSSYEQYF TGCAGTGTCACTAGCAGTTACGAGCAGTACTTC
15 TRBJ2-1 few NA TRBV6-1 CASTDGGLTTGEQFF TGTGCCAGCACCGACGGGGGACTCACTACTGGTGAGCAGTTCTTC
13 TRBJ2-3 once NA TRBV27 CASSLSPGDTQYF TGTGCCAGCAGTTTATCGCCAGGAGATACGCAGTATTTT
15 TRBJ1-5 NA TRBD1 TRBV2 CASSGQGAGNQPQHF TGTGCCAGCAGTGGACAGGGGGCTGGCAATCAGCCCCAGCATTTT
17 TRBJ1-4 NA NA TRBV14 CASSQDIRRGGNEKLFF TGTGCCAGCAGCCAAGATATACGGAGGGGAGGTAATGAAAAACTGTTTTTT
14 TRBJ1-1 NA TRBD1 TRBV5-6 CASSPLQGGTEAFF TGTGCCAGCAGCCCCCTACAGGGGGGCACTGAAGCTTTCTTT
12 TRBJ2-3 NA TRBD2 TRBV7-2 CASSLVAGLVSF TGTGCCAGCAGCTTAGTTGCCGGACTAGTAAGCTTT
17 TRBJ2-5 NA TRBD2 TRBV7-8 CASSLGRGLAGKETQYF TGTGCCAGCAGCTTAGGAAGGGGACTAGCGGGAAAAGAGACCCAGTACTTC
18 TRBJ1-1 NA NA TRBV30 CAWSVSTFKESMNTEAFF TGTGCCTGGAGTGTTAGCACGTTCAAGGAATCCATGAACACTGAAGCTTTCTTT
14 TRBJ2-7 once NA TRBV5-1 CASSSGDQSYEQYF TGCGCCAGCTCCTCGGGAGACCAATCCTACGAGCAGTACTTC
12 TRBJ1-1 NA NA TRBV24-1 CATRKRSTEAFF TGTGCCACCAGGAAGAGATCGACTGAAGCTTTCTTT
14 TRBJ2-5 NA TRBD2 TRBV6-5 CASGGESTKETQYF TGTGCCAGCGGGGGGGAGTCCACCAAGGAGACCCAGTACTTC
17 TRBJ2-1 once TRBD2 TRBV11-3 CASSPESGRVPYNEQFF TGTGCCAGCAGTCCAGAGAGCGGGAGGGTACCCTACAATGAGCAGTTCTTC
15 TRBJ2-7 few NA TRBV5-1 CASSLAGDSFYEQYF TGCGCCAGCAGCTTGGCCGGCGACAGCTTCTACGAGCAGTACTTC
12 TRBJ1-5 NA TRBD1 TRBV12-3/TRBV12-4 CASSFQGGPQHF TGTGCCAGCAGTTTCCAGGGGGGGCCCCAGCATTTT
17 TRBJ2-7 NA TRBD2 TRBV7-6 CASSYQIGTSGSDEQYF TGTGCCAGCAGCTACCAAATTGGGACTAGCGGGAGTGACGAGCAGTACTTC
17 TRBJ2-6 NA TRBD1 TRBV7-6 CASCQGDRGSGANVLTF TGTGCCAGCTGTCAGGGGGACAGGGGGTCTGGGGCCAACGTCCTGACTTTC
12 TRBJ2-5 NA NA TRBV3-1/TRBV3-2 CASSYLEETQYF TGTGCCAGCAGTTATCTAGAGGAGACCCAGTACTTC
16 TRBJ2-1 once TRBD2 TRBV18 CASSPVAGMGYNEQFF TGTGCCAGCTCACCGGTAGCGGGAATGGGTTACAATGAGCAGTTCTTC
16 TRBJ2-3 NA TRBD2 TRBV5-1 CASSFDGGVPTDTQYF TGCGCCAGCAGCTTTGATGGGGGGGTCCCCACAGATACGCAGTATTTT